A selection of T cell receptor beta chains follows, all from one sample in a study of T cells in Graves' hyperthyroidism and ophthalmopathy. TCRdb processed the multiplex PCR reads anew with MiXCR; each CDR3 protein has one entry. This table has about 640,000 distinct CDR3 sequences, around 21% appearing once. Sequencing was carried out using blood. The receptors here all came from a young man with Graves' ophthalmopathy. Both conserved end residues are part of each CDR3. D genes are given only for firm matches. Clone sizes are given selectively: once, few, many, or a class where the clone is expanded.

>TRBJ2-5|few|TRBV13|.
TGTGCCAGCAGCTCGCTGACTCGGACCCAGTACTTC
CASSSLTRTQYF
>TRBJ2-5|many|TRBV6-1|.
TGTGCCAGCAGTGAACTAAGAACAGGGGAGACCCAGTACTTC
CASSELRTGETQYF
>TRBJ1-1|.|TRBV7-6|TRBD1
TGTGCCAGCAGCACACAGCCAGGGGGTACTACTGAAGCTTTCTTT
CASSTQPGGTTEAFF
>TRBJ2-7|few|TRBV6-1|.
TGTGCCAGCAGTTTGGGCGGAGGGGCCTCCTACGAGCAGTACTTC
CASSLGGGASYEQYF
>TRBJ1-1|.|TRBV12-3/TRBV12-4|TRBD1
TGTGCCAGCCGATACTCCGGGACAGGGAGCACTGAAGCTTTCTTT
CASRYSGTGSTEAFF
>TRBJ1-1|few|TRBV4-2|.
TGTGCCAGCAGCCAAGATTTCGCGGGGGCTGCTGAAGCTTTCTTT
CASSQDFAGAAEAFF
>TRBJ2-1|.|TRBV5-1|.
TGCGCCAGCGGCCCAGGTGTGAGGGACAATGAGCAGTTCTTC
CASGPGVRDNEQFF
>TRBJ2-7|few|TRBV28|.
TGTGCCAGCAGTTTCCAGCGGACAACCTACGAGCAGTACTTC
CASSFQRTTYEQYF
>TRBJ2-7|many|TRBV2|TRBD1
TGTGCCAGCGAGGGGACAGGGAACTACGAGCAGTACTTC
CASEGTGNYEQYF
>TRBJ2-1|many|TRBV11-2|TRBD1
TGTGCCAGCAGCTCCCGGGACAGGGGACATGATCATGAGCAGTTCTTC
CASSSRDRGHDHEQFF
>TRBJ2-2|.|TRBV20-1|.
TGCAGTGCTAGAGCTATACAGGGCCCCCGTACCGGGGAGCTGTTTTTT
CSARAIQGPRTGELFF
>TRBJ2-4|few|TRBV29-1|TRBD2
TGCAGCGTTGAAGATATCGGGACTAGGTACATTCAGTACTTC
CSVEDIGTRYIQYF
>TRBJ2-2|.|TRBV2|TRBD2
TGTGCCAGCAGTGGACTAGCGGGAGTGAACACCGGGGAGCTGTTTTTT
CASSGLAGVNTGELFF
>TRBJ1-1|.|TRBV4-2|.
TGTGCCAGCAGCCAAGTAGGAAACCTAAGGGACTCTGAAGCTTTCTTT
CASSQVGNLRDSEAFF
>TRBJ2-5|.|TRBV9|TRBD2
TGTGCCAGCAGCTCGGGACTAGACGAGACCCAGTACTTC
CASSSGLDETQYF
>TRBJ2-3|many|TRBV11-1|.
TGTGCCAGCAGCTCTAGGACCTCTAGCACAGATACGCAGTATTTT
CASSSRTSSTDTQYF
>TRBJ2-7|many|TRBV11-2|TRBD1
TGTGCCAGCAGCTTGGACAGGGGGCGGTATGACGAGCAGTACTTC
CASSLDRGRYDEQYF